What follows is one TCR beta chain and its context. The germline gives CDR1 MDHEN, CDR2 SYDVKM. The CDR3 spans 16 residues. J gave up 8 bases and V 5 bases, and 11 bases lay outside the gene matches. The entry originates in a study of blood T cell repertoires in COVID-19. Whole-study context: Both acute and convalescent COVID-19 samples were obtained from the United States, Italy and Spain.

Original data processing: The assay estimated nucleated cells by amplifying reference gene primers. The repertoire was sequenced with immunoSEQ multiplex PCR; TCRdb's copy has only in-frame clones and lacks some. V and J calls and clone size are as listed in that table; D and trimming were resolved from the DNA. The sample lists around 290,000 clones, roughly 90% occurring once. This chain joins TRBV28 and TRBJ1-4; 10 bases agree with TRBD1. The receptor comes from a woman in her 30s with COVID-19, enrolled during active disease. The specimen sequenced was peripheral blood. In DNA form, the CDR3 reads TGTGCCAGCAGTCCACGTCTTGGGACAGGGGTAGAAAAACTGTTTTTT. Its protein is CASSPRLGTGVEKLFF.